This T cell receptor (beta chain) was captured in a study of chemoradiotherapy in HPV16-positive cancers. Whole-study findings and limits: Functional assays defining HPV-specific T cells used only a couple of HPV16-positive patients.

Profiling relied on immunoSEQ multiplex PCR, and the TCRdb table lists in-frame clones only, not all of them. The sample contains thousands of clones, approximately 84% of which appear only once. Germline V gene lookup returns CDR1 MGHDK and CDR2 SYGVNS. The CDR3 extends over 14 amino acids. Trimming removed 4 bases from V and 6 bases from J, with 12 bases in between. Comment on this clone: Antigen unknown.

Sequencing was performed on tumor tissue, taken from a patient who underwent chemoradiotherapy. This clonotype was sampled from a human donor with HPV-associated anogenital cancer. V and J are TRBV25-1 and TRBJ2-2; the D gene is possibly TRBD2 (6 bases). CDR3 DNA sequence: TGTGCCAGCAGTGTTTCAGGAGGGTCCGGGGAGCTGTTTTTT. Translating it yields CASSVSGGSGELFF.